This T cell receptor (beta chain) was recorded in a study of blood T cell repertoires in COVID-19. There are 12 residues in the CDR3. Deletions cut 5 bases from V and 4 bases from J, with 8 bases between. CDR1 and CDR2 from the germline V gene are SEHNR and FQNEAQ (reference sequence). In the original workflow: The assay estimated nucleated cells by amplifying reference gene primers. The assay was immunoSEQ multiplex PCR, and TCRdb's table has in-frame clones only and misses some. V and J calls and clone size come straight from that table; D and trimming were deduced from the DNA. There are a few hundred thousand clones in the sample; 70% to 90% occur only once, and roughly 3% lies in the top ten. This clone has more than one count but fewer than ten.

The material sequenced was peripheral blood. The rearrangement joins TRBV7-9 to TRBJ1-2, with a possible D match to TRBD1 (5 bases). The TCR was taken from a man aged 18 to 29 with active or convalescent COVID-19. CDR3 nucleotide sequence: TGTGCCAGCAGCGGGGGGAGCTATGGCTACACCTTC. Translation gives CASSGGSYGYTF.